The subject of this entry is one T cell receptor beta chain. Produced via immunoSEQ multiplex PCR; TCRdb's table is partial and in-frame only. The sample lists about 160,000 clones, 90% to 95% occurring once. This sample is drawn from a study of T cell responses to AZD1222 COVID-19 vaccine. The CDR3 has 16 amino acids. Trimming took 5 bases from V and 4 from J; bases not matched to a gene: 9. Germline V lookup: CDR1 SGHAT, CDR2 FQNNGV. The sequence was collected from an adult in good health. This chain connects TRBV11-2 to TRBJ2-1, with TRBD2 matching 9 bases. The source material was peripheral blood, sampled on day 0 of AZD1222 vaccination. Written as DNA, the CDR3 is TGTGCCAGCAGCCGCTGGGGCAGCGGGAGGTACAATGAGCAGTTCTTC. It yields the protein CASSRWGSGRYNEQFF.